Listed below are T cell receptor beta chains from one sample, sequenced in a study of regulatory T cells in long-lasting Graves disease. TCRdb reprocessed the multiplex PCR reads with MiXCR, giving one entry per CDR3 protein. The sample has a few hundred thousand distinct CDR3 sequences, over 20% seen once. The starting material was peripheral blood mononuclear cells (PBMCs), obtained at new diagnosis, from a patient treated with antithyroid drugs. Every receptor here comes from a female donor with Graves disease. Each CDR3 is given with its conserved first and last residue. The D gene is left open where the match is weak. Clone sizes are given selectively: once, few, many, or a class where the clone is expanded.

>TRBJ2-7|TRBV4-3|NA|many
TGCGCCAGCAGCCAAGATCTGGGCAAGGCCTACGAGCAGTACTTC
CASSQDLGKAYEQYF
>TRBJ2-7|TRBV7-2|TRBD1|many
TGTGCCAGCAGCTTAGTACCCATAAGGGGGCAGGGAGACGAGCAGTACTTC
CASSLVPIRGQGDEQYF
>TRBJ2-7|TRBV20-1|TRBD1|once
TGCAGTGCGGATGACAGGGGGCGAGATGGCGAGCAGTACTTC
CSADDRGRDGEQYF
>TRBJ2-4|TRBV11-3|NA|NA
TGTGCCAGCAGCTTAGGATTGGCCCCCCAGTACTTC
CASSLGLAPQYF
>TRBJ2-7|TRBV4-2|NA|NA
TGTGCCAGCAGCCCCCTAGCTCGGGGGACCTACGAGCAGTACTTC
CASSPLARGTYEQYF
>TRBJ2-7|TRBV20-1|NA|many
TGCAGTGCTAGAGATTGGGGGGACTCCAACTACGAGCAGTACTTC
CSARDWGDSNYEQYF
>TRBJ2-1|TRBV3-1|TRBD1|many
TGTGCCAGCAGCCGGCGGTTACAGGGGGGCAATGAGCAGTTCTTC
CASSRRLQGGNEQFF
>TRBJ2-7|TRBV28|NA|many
TGTGCCAGCAGTTCTCCCCGCGAGCAGTACTTC
CASSSPREQYF
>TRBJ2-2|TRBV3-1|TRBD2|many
TGTGCCAGCAGCCAAAGGGCTGCGGGAGGGATCGGGGAGCTGTTTTTT
CASSQRAAGGIGELFF
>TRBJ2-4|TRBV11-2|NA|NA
TGTGCCAGCAGCTTATCGTCGGCCCTCTCCCGCATTCAGTACTTC
CASSLSSALSRIQYF
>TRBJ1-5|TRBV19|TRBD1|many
TGTGCCAGTAACGACAGGGGGTATCAGCCCCAGCATTTT
CASNDRGYQPQHF
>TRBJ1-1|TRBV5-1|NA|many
TGCGCCAGCAGCGCTGGACAGTCCGTTATGAACACTGAAGCTTTCTTT
CASSAGQSVMNTEAFF
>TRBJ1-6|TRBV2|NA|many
TGTGCCAGCAGTGCTACCGGGCTCTCACCCCTCCACTTT
CASSATGLSPLHF
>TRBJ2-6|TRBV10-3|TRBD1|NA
TGTGCCATCAGTGAACAGGGGGCGCAAGGGGCCAACGTCCTGACTTTC
CAISEQGAQGANVLTF
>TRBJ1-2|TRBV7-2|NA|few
TGTGCCAGCACCCCAGGAGGGGCCGACTATGGCTACACCTTC
CASTPGGADYGYTF
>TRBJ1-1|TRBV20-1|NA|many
TGCAGTGCTAAGGGACCTTCGAACACTGAAGCTTTCTTT
CSAKGPSNTEAFF
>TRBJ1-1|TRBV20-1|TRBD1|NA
TGCAGTGCTCCAGGACAGGGGGAGACTGAAGCTTTCTTT
CSAPGQGETEAFF
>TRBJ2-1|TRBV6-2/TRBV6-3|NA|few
TGTGCCAGCAGTTACCTAGGAGGGGAGCAGTTCTTC
CASSYLGGEQFF
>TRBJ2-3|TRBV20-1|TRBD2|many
TGCAGCCCGATAGCGGGGGGACGAGCGGCCACAGATACGCAGTATTTT
CSPIAGGRAATDTQYF
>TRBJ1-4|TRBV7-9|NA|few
TGTGCCAGCAGCTTAGGATTGGGAAATGAAAAACTGTTTTTT
CASSLGLGNEKLFF
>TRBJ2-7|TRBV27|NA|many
TGTGCCAGCAGTTTTAACCTTTACTCCTACGAGCAGTACTTC
CASSFNLYSYEQYF
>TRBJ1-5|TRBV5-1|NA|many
TGCGCCAGCAGACGGACGGTCAATCAGCCCCAGCATTTT
CASRRTVNQPQHF
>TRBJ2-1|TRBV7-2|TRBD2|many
TGTGCCAGCAGCTTTTCGACTAGCGGGGCAAACAATGAGCAGTTCTTC
CASSFSTSGANNEQFF
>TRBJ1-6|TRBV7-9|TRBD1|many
TGTGCCAGCAGCCCAGACAGGGGGCACTCACCCCTCCACTTT
CASSPDRGHSPLHF
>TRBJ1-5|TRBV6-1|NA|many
TGTGCCAGCAGTCCCCCTGGGGGAAGGGGCAATCAGCCCCAGCATTTT
CASSPPGGRGNQPQHF
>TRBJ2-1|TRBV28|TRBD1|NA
TGTGCCAGCAGGTACCTGGGACAGGGCGAAACCGTAAATGAGCAGTTCTTC
CASRYLGQGETVNEQFF
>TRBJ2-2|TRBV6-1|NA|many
TGTGCCAGCAGTGACAGGACCGGGGAGCTGTTTTTT
CASSDRTGELFF
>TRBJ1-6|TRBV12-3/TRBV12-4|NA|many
TGTGCCAGCAGAAGACAGAATTCACCCCTCCACTTT
CASRRQNSPLHF
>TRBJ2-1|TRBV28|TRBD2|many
TGTGCCAGCAGTTTGGGCGGGGCTATAGCGGGGGGGCCGAGGGAGCAGTTCTTC
CASSLGGAIAGGPREQFF
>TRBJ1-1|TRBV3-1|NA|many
TGTGCCAGCAGCCAAGGCCGATTGAACACTGAAGCTTTCTTT
CASSQGRLNTEAFF
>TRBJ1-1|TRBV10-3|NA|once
TGTGCCATCAGTTATGTTTGGGAGTGGGGGACTGAAGCTTTCTTT
CAISYVWEWGTEAFF
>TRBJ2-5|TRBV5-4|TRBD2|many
TGTGCCAGCAGAGCCGGGACTAGCGGGAGTCATGGGTTCGAGACCCAGTACTTC
CASRAGTSGSHGFETQYF
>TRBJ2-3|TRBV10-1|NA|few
TGCGCCAGCAGTGGCGTTAGCGGTAGCACAGATACGCAGTATTTT
CASSGVSGSTDTQYF
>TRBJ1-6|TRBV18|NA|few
TGTGCCAGCAGTTATGGGGACACAAGGTCACCCCTCCACTTT
CASSYGDTRSPLHF
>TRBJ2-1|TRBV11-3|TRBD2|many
TGTGCCAGCAGCTTAATTAGCGGGAGCCCCTCGCACAATGAGCAGTTCTTC
CASSLISGSPSHNEQFF
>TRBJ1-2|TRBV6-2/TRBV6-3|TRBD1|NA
TGTGCCAGCAGTTCCGGGACAGGGTCCGGCTACACCTTC
CASSSGTGSGYTF
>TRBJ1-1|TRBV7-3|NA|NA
TGTGCCAGCAGCCCTTGGAAGAACACTGAAGCTTTCTTT
CASSPWKNTEAFF
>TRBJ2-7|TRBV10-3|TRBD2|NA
TGTGCCGCCAGTTTATATGGACTAGCGGGGGGGTCCTACGAGCAGTACTTC
CAASLYGLAGGSYEQYF
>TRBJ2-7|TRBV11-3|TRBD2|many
TGTGCCAGCAGCCACACAACTAGCGGGAAGTCCTACGAGCAGTACTTC
CASSHTTSGKSYEQYF
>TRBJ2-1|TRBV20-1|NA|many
TGCAGTGCTAGACCCCGGTCCGCTGAGCAGTTCTTC
CSARPRSAEQFF
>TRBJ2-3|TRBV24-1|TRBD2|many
TGTGCCACCAGTGATTTGCAAACGGTTGCGGGAGGGGAAGATACGCAGTATTTT
CATSDLQTVAGGEDTQYF
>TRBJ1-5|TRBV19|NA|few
TGTGCCAGTAGTCCGCAGGGGCGGCAGCCCCAGCATTTT
CASSPQGRQPQHF
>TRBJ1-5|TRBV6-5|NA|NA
TGTGCCAGCAGTTACGAGGGCCAGCCCCAGCATTTT
CASSYEGQPQHF
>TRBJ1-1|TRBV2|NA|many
TGTGCCAGCAGTGTTCAGGGGTACACTGAAGCTTTCTTT
CASSVQGYTEAFF
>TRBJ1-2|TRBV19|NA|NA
TGTGCCAGTAGTGACAGAGACTACTATGGCTACACCTTC
CASSDRDYYGYTF
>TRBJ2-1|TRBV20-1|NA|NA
TGCAGTGCTATTCACCAATACAATGAGCAGTTCTTC
CSAIHQYNEQFF
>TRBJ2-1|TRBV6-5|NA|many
TGTGCCAGCAGTTACAGCAGGGGAGGCTACAATGAGCAGTTCTTC
CASSYSRGGYNEQFF
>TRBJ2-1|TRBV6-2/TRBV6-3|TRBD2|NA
TGTGCCAGCAGTTACCAGCTAGCGGCCTCCTACAATGAGCAGTTCTTC
CASSYQLAASYNEQFF